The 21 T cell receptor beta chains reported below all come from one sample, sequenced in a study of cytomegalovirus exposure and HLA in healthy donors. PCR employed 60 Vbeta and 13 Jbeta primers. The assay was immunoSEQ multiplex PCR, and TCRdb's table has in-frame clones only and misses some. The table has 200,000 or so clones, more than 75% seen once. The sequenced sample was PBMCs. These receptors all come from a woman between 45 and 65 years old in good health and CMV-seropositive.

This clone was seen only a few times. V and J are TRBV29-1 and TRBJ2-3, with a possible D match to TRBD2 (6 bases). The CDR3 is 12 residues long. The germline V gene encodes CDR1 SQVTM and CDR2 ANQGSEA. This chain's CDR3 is CTGRGSTDTQYF. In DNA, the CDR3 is TGCACCGGACGGGGGAGCACAGATACGCAGTATTTT.

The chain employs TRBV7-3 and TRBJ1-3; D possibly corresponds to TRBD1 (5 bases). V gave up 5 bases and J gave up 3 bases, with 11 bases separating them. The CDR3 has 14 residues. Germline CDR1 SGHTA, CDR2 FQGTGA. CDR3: CASSPGSDGNTIYF. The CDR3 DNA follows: TGTGCCAGCAGCCCAGGGTCCGATGGAAACACCATATATTTT.

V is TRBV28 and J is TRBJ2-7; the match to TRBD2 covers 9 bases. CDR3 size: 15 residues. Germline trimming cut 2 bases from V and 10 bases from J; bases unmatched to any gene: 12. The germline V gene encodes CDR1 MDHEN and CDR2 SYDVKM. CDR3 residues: CASSLNSGGILRQYF. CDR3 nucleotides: TGTGCCAGCAGTTTAAACAGCGGGGGGATACTGCGCCAGTACTTC.

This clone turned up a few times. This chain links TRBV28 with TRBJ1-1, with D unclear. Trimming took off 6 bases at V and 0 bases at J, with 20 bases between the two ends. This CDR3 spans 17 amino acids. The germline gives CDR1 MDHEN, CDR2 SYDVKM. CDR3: CASRPPFWRLMNTEAFF. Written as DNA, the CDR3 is TGTGCCAGCAGACCTCCGTTTTGGAGGCTCATGAACACTGAAGCTTTCTTT.

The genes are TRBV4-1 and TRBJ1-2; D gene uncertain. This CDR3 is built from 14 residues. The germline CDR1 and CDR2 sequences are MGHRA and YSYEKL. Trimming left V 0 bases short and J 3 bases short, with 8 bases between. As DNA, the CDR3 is TGCGCCAGCAGCCAAGAAGTAGTTGACTATGGCTACACCTTC. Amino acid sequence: CASSQEVVDYGYTF.

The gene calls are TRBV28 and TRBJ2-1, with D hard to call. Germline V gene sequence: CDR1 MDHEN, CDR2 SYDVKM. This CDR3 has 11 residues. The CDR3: CVSRLNNEQFF. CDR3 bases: TGTGTTTCGCGGTTGAACAATGAGCAGTTCTTC.

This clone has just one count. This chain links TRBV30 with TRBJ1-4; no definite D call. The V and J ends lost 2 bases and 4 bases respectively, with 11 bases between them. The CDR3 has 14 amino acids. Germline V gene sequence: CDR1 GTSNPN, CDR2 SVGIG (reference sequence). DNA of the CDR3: TGTGCCTGGAGTTCTACCCCCCTTAATGAAAAACTGTTTTTT. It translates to CAWSSTPLNEKLFF.

CDR3: CASSPRTGLNTGELFF. CDR3 in DNA: TGTGCCAGCTCACCCCGGACAGGACTGAACACCGGGGAGCTGTTTTTT. The chain links TRBV18 to TRBJ2-2; 7 positions agree with TRBD1. This CDR3 is built from 16 residues. CDR1 is KGHSH and CDR2 is LQKENI in the germline V gene. The trim removed 3 bases at V and 1 base at J, leaving 5 bases unmatched. Filled out from reference TRBV18 and TRBJ2-2, the complete variable domain reads NAGVMQNPRHLVRRRGQEARLRCSPMKGHSHVYWYRQLPEEGLKFMVYLQKENIIDESGMPKERFSAEFPKEGPSILRIQQVVRGDSAAYFCASSPRTGLNTGELFFGEGSRLTVL.

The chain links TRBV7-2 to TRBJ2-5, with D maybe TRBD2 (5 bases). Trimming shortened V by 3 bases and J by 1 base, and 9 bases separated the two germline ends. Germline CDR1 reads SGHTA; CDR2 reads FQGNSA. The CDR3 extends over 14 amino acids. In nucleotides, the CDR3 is TGTGCCAGCAGCTTTTTCGGGATCCAAGAGACCCAGTACTTC. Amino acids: CASSFFGIQETQYF.

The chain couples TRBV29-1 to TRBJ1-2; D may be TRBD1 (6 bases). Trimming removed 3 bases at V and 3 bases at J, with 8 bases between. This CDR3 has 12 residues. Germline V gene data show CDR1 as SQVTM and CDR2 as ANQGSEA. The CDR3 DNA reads TGCAGCGTTGAGCCAGGGGACTATGGCTACACCTTC. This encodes CSVEPGDYGYTF. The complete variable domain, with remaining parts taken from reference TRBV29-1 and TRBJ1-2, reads SAVISQKPSRDICQRGTSLTIQCQVDSQVTMMFWYRQQPGQSLTLIATANQGSEATYESGFVIDKFPISRPNLTFSTLTVSNMSPEDSSIYLCSVEPGDYGYTFGSGTRLTVV.

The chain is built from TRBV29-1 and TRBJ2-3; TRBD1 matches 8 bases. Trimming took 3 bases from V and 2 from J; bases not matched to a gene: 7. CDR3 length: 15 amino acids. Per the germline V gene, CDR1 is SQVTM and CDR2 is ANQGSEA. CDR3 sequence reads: CSVDADRAHTDTQYF. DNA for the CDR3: TGCAGCGTTGACGCGGACAGGGCCCACACAGATACGCAGTATTTT.

The CDR3 is CASSHRLAPTSTDTQYF. In nucleotides, the CDR3 is TGCGCCAGCAGCCACCGACTAGCGCCTACTAGCACAGATACGCAGTATTTT. The V call is TRBV4-1, the J call TRBJ2-3; 8 positions agree with TRBD2. V shed 3 bases, J shed 0 bases, and the junction held 8 bases outside the gene matches. The CDR3 extends over 17 amino acids. CDR1 is MGHRA and CDR2 is YSYEKL in the germline V gene.

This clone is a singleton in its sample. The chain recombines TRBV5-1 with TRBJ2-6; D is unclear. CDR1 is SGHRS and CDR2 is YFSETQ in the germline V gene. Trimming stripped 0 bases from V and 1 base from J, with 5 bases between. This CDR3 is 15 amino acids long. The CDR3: CASSLDGSGANVLTF. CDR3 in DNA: TGCGCCAGCAGCTTGGACGGGTCTGGGGCCAACGTCCTGACTTTC.

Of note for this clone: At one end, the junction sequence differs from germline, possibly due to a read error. CDR3: CSSSFSGGALETQYF. CDR3 sequence (DNA): TGTTCCAGCAGCTTCAGCGGGGGGGCCTTAGAGACCCAGTACTTC. The chain recombines TRBV7-9 with TRBJ2-5, with TRBD2 matching over 10 bases. Germline loops: CDR1 SEHNR, CDR2 FQNEAQ (reference sequence). The CDR3 is 15 residues long.

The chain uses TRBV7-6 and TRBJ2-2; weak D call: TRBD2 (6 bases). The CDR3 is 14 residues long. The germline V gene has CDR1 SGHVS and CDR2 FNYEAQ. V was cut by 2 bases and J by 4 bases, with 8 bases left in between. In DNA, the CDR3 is TGTGCCAGCAGCTTAATGGAGGGCACCGGGGAGCTGTTTTTT. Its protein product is CASSLMEGTGELFF.

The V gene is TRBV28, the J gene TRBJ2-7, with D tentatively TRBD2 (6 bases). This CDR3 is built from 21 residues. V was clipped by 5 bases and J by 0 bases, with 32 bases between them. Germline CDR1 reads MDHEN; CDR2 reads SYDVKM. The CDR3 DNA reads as TGTGCCAGCAGTGCAACTGACCGGGACTTACAGGACCACTCCAGCTCCTACGAGCAGTACTTC. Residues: CASSATDRDLQDHSSSYEQYF.

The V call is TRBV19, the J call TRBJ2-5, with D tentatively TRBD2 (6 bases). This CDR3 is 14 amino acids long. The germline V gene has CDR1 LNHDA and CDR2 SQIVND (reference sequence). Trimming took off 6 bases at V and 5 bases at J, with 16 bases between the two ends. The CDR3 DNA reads TGTGCCAGTAGGGCGGGACCAGGAGTGGAGACCCAGTACTTC. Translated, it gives CASRAGPGVETQYF.

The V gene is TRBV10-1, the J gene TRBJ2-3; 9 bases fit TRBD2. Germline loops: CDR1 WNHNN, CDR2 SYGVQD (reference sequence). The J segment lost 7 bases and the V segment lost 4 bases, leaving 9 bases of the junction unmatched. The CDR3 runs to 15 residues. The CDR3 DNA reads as TGCGCCAGCAGTGGGGACCTAGCGGGATCGAATACGCAGTATTTT. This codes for CASSGDLAGSNTQYF.

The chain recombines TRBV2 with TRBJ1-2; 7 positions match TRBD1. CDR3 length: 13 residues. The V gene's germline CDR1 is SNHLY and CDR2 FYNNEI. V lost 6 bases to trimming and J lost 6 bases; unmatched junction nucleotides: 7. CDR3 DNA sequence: TGTGCCAGCAGCGTTACAGGGGTGAATGGCTACACCTTC. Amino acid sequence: CASSVTGVNGYTF.

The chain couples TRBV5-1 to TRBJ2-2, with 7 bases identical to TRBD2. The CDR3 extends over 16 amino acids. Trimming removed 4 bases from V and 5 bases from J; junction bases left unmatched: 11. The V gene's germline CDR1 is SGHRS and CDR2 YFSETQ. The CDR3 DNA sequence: TGCGCCAGCAGCGCGAAGAGCGGGGTACGAACCGGGGAGCTGTTTTTT. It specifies CASSAKSGVRTGELFF. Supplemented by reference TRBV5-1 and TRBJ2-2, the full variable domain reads KAGVTQTPRYLIKTRGQQVTLSCSPISGHRSVSWYQQTPGQGLQFLFEYFSETQRNKGNFPGRFSGRQFSNSRSEMNVSTLELGDSALYLCASSAKSGVRTGELFFGEGSRLTVL.

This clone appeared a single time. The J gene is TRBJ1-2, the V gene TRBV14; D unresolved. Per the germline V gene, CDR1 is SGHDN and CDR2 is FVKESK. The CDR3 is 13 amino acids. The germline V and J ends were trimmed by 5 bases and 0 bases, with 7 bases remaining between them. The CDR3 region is CASSVTANYGYTF. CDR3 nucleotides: TGTGCCAGCAGCGTTACAGCTAACTATGGCTACACCTTC. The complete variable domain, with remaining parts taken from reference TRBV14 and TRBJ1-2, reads EAGVTQFPSHSVIEKGQTVTLRCDPISGHDNLYWYRRVMGKEIKFLLHFVKESKQDESGMPNNRFLAERTGGTYSTLKVQPAELEDSGVYFCASSVTANYGYTFGSGTRLTVV.